A selection of T cell receptor beta chains follows, all from one sample in a study of TIL therapy for anti-PD-1-resistant metastatic lung cancer. The protocol was immunoSEQ multiplex PCR, while the TCRdb copy is restricted to in-frame clones and leaves out a portion. The data contain approximately 45,000 clones, 79% of them singletons. The sequences come from blood, collected at baseline. The receptors originated from a man in his 70s with non-small cell lung cancer. Each CDR3 is given without its conserved first and last residue. Each record gives: D gene, CDR3 length, V gene, J gene, CDR3 protein. The D gene is left open where the match is weak.

D: NA
length: 10
V: TRBV27
J: TRBJ1-1
CDR3: ASSSGMTEAF

D: NA
length: 13
V: TRBV11-2
J: TRBJ2-7
CDR3: ASSRTVESSYEQY

D: TRBD2
length: 15
V: TRBV5-4
J: TRBJ2-1
CDR3: ASSSGLAGLSYNEQF

D: TRBD2
length: 12
V: TRBV7-7
J: TRBJ2-1
CDR3: ASSLGGSHDEQF

D: NA
length: 11
V: TRBV5-1
J: TRBJ2-5
CDR3: ASRQGSEETQY

D: TRBD1
length: 10
V: TRBV7-3
J: TRBJ2-3
CDR3: ASSFRGDTQY

D: TRBD2
length: 13
V: TRBV4-2
J: TRBJ2-3
CDR3: ALSSGRPNTDTQY

D: NA
length: 10
V: TRBV6-1
J: TRBJ1-2
CDR3: ATEQPNYGYT

D: NA
length: 13
V: TRBV5-4
J: TRBJ2-4
CDR3: ASSLVPLAKNIQY

D: TRBD1
length: 13
V: TRBV5-6
J: TRBJ1-6
CDR3: ASSPTGAKNSPLH

D: NA
length: 15
V: TRBV9
J: TRBJ2-2
CDR3: ASSSNTLLAGSGELF

D: TRBD1
length: 13
V: TRBV29-1
J: TRBJ2-3
CDR3: SVEGQGASTDTQY

D: TRBD1
length: 14
V: TRBV4-1
J: TRBJ1-5
CDR3: ASSQIGQGFNQPQH

D: TRBD1
length: 11
V: TRBV2
J: TRBJ2-7
CDR3: ASSRWTGNEQY

D: NA
length: 10
V: TRBV5-5
J: TRBJ2-2
CDR3: ASSFTTGELF

D: TRBD2
length: 13
V: TRBV19
J: TRBJ2-1
CDR3: ASTPSGSSYNEQF

D: TRBD2
length: 15
V: TRBV30
J: TRBJ2-3
CDR3: AWSSGTSGKLTDTQY

D: TRBD1
length: 13
V: TRBV11-1
J: TRBJ1-1
CDR3: ASSHPDRGHTEAF

D: NA
length: 12
V: TRBV5-1
J: TRBJ1-5
CDR3: ASSLDGGSQPQH

D: NA
length: 12
V: TRBV5-1
J: TRBJ2-7
CDR3: ASSLGYGAYEQY

D: TRBD1
length: 11
V: TRBV29-1
J: TRBJ1-3
CDR3: SVADRAGNTIY

D: TRBD1
length: 12
V: TRBV5-8
J: TRBJ2-1
CDR3: ASSTLLQGNEQF

D: NA
length: 14
V: TRBV28
J: TRBJ1-6
CDR3: ASSLIRGRERSPLH

D: NA
length: 12
V: TRBV5-1
J: TRBJ1-3
CDR3: ASSLDTGGNTIY

D: NA
length: 12
V: TRBV30
J: TRBJ2-2
CDR3: AWSVSGTTGELF

D: NA
length: 13
V: TRBV6-5
J: TRBJ2-3
CDR3: ASSHQSPGADTQY

D: NA
length: 11
V: TRBV2
J: TRBJ2-2
CDR3: ATKKGDAGELF

D: NA
length: 12
V: TRBV9
J: TRBJ2-1
CDR3: ASSVSGPYNEQF

D: TRBD1
length: 12
V: TRBV30
J: TRBJ1-3
CDR3: AWSPRGLGNTIY

D: NA
length: 13
V: TRBV5-6
J: TRBJ1-5
CDR3: ASSRWQTSNQPQH

D: NA
length: 14
V: TRBV7-2
J: TRBJ1-2
CDR3: ASSLVGTPSNYGYT

D: NA
length: 15
V: TRBV10-1
J: TRBJ2-2
CDR3: ASNKREEDRNTGELF

D: NA
length: 12
V: TRBV27
J: TRBJ2-5
CDR3: ASSFGGRLETQY

D: NA
length: 12
V: TRBV18
J: TRBJ1-2
CDR3: ASSPGTANYGYT

D: TRBD1
length: 14
V: TRBV5-6
J: TRBJ2-2
CDR3: ASSLGLGQVWGELF

D: NA
length: 13
V: TRBV10-2
J: TRBJ2-3
CDR3: ASSPGAGQADTQY

D: NA
length: 12
V: TRBV7-8
J: TRBJ1-1
CDR3: ASSLERYETEAF

D: TRBD2
length: 14
V: TRBV11-2
J: TRBJ2-5
CDR3: ASSAPGAGGPKTQY

D: TRBD2
length: 12
V: TRBV5-1
J: TRBJ2-7
CDR3: ASSIPGRDYEQY

D: NA
length: 12
V: TRBV5-1
J: TRBJ2-7
CDR3: ASRRAEGNYEQY

D: NA
length: 11
V: TRBV19
J: TRBJ1-5
CDR3: ASSSEYMQPQH

D: TRBD2
length: 14
V: TRBV7-7
J: TRBJ2-3
CDR3: ASSPGTSGLTDTQY